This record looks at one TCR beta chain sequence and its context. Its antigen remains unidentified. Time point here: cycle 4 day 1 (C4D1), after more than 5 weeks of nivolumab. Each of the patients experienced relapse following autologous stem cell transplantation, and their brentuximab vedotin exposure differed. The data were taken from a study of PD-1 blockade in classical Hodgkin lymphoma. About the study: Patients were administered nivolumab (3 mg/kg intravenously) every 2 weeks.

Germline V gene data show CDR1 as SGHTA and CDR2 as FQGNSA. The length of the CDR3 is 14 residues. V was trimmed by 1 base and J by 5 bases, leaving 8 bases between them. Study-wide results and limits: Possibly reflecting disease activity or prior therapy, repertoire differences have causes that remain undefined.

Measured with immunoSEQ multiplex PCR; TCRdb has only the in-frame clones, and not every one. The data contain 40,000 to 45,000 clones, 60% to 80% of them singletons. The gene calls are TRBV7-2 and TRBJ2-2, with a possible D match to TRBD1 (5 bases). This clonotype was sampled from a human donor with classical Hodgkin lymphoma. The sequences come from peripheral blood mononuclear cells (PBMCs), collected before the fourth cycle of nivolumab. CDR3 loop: CASSLVSGTGELFF. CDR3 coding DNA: TGTGCCAGCAGCTTAGTATCAGGGACCGGGGAGCTGTTTTTT. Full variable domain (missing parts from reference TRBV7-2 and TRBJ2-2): GAGVSQSPSNKVTEKGKDVELRCDPISGHTALYWYRQSLGQGLEFLIYFQGNSAPDKSGLPSDRFSAERTGGSVSTLTIQRTQQEDSAVYLCASSLVSGTGELFFGEGSRLTVL.